This T cell receptor (beta chain) was captured in a study of spatial heterogeneity in lung cancer. Noted time point: sample taken at primary tumor resection. The sequenced material consisted of unsorted whole RNA from tumor, nontumor lung or frozen PBMC. The donors, fewer than 90 patients with untreated early-stage non-small cell lung cancer, provided the samples. Via MiXCR, TCRdb re-called the 5' RACE reads, giving one row per CDR3 protein. The table lists approximately 82,000 distinct CDR3 sequences, roughly 13% of them singletons, with 4.6% in the top ten. The TCR sequence derives from a male donor with early-stage non-small cell lung cancer. The sequencing used PBMCs, collected at surgery.

In DNA form, the CDR3 reads TGTGCCAGCAGCTTAGGCACAAGACCCGCAGGGGACACCGGGGAGCTGTTTTTT. Its protein product is CASSLGTRPAGDTGELFF. This rearrangement joins TRBV7-6 to TRBJ2-2; D might be TRBD1 (6 bases). CDR1 and CDR2 from the germline V gene are SGHVS and FNYEAQ. V lost 1 base and J lost 3, with 18 bases in between. The CDR3 runs to 18 residues.